A single TCR beta chain is shown here with its context. Its antigen is not known. Just one base apart from a much larger clone, this may be a read error. One entry per CDR3 protein, called by TCRdb with MiXCR from the 5' RACE reads. The sample records about 690,000 distinct CDR3 sequences, approximately 22% being singletons. Germline V gene data show CDR1 as DFQATT and CDR2 as SNEGSKA (reference sequence). Trimming pared 3 bases from V and 0 bases from J, leaving 6 bases between. The CDR3 totals 13 residues. The data were taken from a study of identical twins. Regarding the study as a whole: Analyses of zero insertions could be partly confounded by invariant MAIT and iNKT cells.

These same records also appear under a second study, on T cells expressing NK-cell markers. As reported in that work: What restricted sorting to alpha-beta TCR T cells in several experiments was an anti-gamma-delta TCR antibody.

The specimen was PBMCs. The rearrangement links TRBV20-1 to TRBJ1-5; unclear D gene. This TCR was recovered from a woman between 18 and 29 years old in good health. The CDR3 DNA follows: TGCAGTGCTAGCTACAGTAGCAATCAGCCCCAGCATTTT. This codes for CSASYSSNQPQHF.